These 27 T cell receptor beta chains originate from one sample sequenced in a study of control samples from healthy donors and cancer patients. Repertoires were generated with immunoSEQ multiplex PCR, while TCRdb's copy carries only in-frame clones and drops some. The sample records 120,000 to 150,000 clones, around 92% being singletons. Input material: blood. These receptors were collected from a young man in good health.

This chain joins TRBV28 and TRBJ2-2; D not certain. Trimming stripped 7 bases from V and 6 bases from J, with 9 bases between. The length of the CDR3 is 12 residues. Germline assignment: CDR1 MDHEN and CDR2 SYDVKM. CDR3 loop: CASKVQPGELFF. The CDR3 nucleotides read TGTGCCAGCAAGGTACAGCCCGGGGAGCTGTTTTTT.

The chain recombines TRBV2 with TRBJ1-2, with D perhaps TRBD1 (5 bases). CDR1 and CDR2 from the germline V gene are SNHLY and FYNNEI. This CDR3 spans 16 amino acids. V lost 7 bases and J 2 bases, leaving 20 bases between the germline ends. The CDR3 nucleotides are TGTGCCAGCACCCCGCGGGGTGGGGCCCTCAACTATGGCTACACCTTC. This codes for CASTPRGGALNYGYTF.

This clone was seen a few times. The V gene is TRBV6-5, the J gene TRBJ1-1; D is possibly TRBD1 (6 bases). CDR1 is MNHEY, CDR2 SVGAGI, per germline. The CDR3 spans 14 residues. V was pared by 6 bases and J by 1 base, with 12 bases between. The CDR3 DNA is TGTGCCAGCAGGTCACAGGGCCCGAACACTGAAGCTTTCTTT. This encodes CASRSQGPNTEAFF.

This rearrangement joins TRBV30 to TRBJ2-7; tentatively, D is TRBD2 (6 bases). V lost 3 bases to trimming and J lost 3 bases, with 12 bases between them. The CDR3 totals 13 residues. From germline, CDR1 is GTSNPN and CDR2 SVGIG (reference sequence). CDR3 bases: TGTGCCTGGAGCTCAGGGCGGGACTACGAGCAGTACTTC. Translating it yields CAWSSGRDYEQYF.

The chain carries TRBV19 and TRBJ1-5; 7 bases match TRBD1. V dropped 7 bases and J dropped 0; count of bases not matched to a gene: 6. The CDR3 sequence is 15 residues long. Germline V lookup: CDR1 LNHDA, CDR2 SQIVND (reference sequence). The CDR3 spells CASKADRDSNQPQHF. The DNA of the CDR3 is TGTGCCAGTAAAGCCGACAGGGATAGCAATCAGCCCCAGCATTTT.

This clone has only one observation. This chain links TRBV27 with TRBJ2-7; D may be TRBD2 (5 bases). V lost 3 bases and J lost 3, with 15 bases in between. CDR1 and CDR2 from the germline V gene are MNHEY and SMNVEV (reference sequence). CDR3 length: 15 residues. The CDR3 DNA sequence: TGTGCCAGCAGTTTCGGAGGTGACCCTTTCTACGAGCAGTACTTC. This translates into CASSFGGDPFYEQYF.

J is TRBJ1-3 and V is TRBV5-1; D possibly corresponds to TRBD1 (5 bases). The CDR3 runs to 16 residues. Germline V gives CDR1 SGHRS, CDR2 YFSETQ. Trimming removed 4 bases from V and 0 bases from J, with 14 bases in between. The CDR3 here is CASSQTGTYSGNTIYF. In DNA, the CDR3 is TGCGCCAGCAGCCAGACTGGGACCTACTCTGGAAACACCATATATTTT.

This rearrangement joins TRBV13 to TRBJ2-1; possible D gene TRBD1, 5 bases. Germline-derived CDR1 and CDR2 are PRHDT and FYEKMQ (reference sequence). V lost 0 bases to trimming and J lost 6 bases, with 24 bases between them. The CDR3 length is 19 residues. CDR3 DNA sequence: TGTGCCAGCAGCTTAGGCCTTTGGTTGCAGGGTTCCGGAGCCAATGAGCAGTTCTTC. Protein product: CASSLGLWLQGSGANEQFF.

CDR3 amino acids: CASCQGIPWPGNTIYF. DNA for the CDR3: TGTGCCAGCTGTCAGGGGATTCCATGGCCTGGAAACACCATATATTTT. The rearrangement joins TRBV27 to TRBJ1-3; D perhaps matches TRBD1 (6 bases). The V and J ends lost 8 bases and 2 bases respectively, with 19 bases between them. There are 16 residues in the CDR3. Germline V lookup: CDR1 MNHEY, CDR2 SMNVEV (reference sequence).

The chain uses TRBV28 and TRBJ1-5; D is undetermined. The CDR3 spans 15 residues. Trimming shortened V by 6 bases and J by 0 bases, and 12 bases separated the two germline ends. Germline V gene lookup returns CDR1 MDHEN and CDR2 SYDVKM. Written as DNA, the CDR3 is TGTGCCAGCAGCTTAGGAACCTATAGCAATCAGCCCCAGCATTTT. It specifies CASSLGTYSNQPQHF.

The rearrangement joins TRBV3-1 (or the pseudogene TRBV3-2) to TRBJ2-3; possible D gene TRBD2, 5 bases. Germline CDR1 LGHDT, CDR2 YNNKEL (reference sequence). The V and J ends lost 4 bases and 0 bases respectively, with 14 bases between them. CDR3 size: 16 residues. This chain's CDR3 is CASSRSRGVSTDTQYF. The CDR3 nucleotides read TGTGCCAGCAGCCGATCCCGGGGAGTTAGCACAGATACGCAGTATTTT.

The chain carries TRBV7-9 and TRBJ1-2; tentative D call: TRBD1 (6 bases). Germline CDR1 SEHNR, CDR2 FQNEAQ (reference sequence). CDR3 size: 14 residues. The ends were cut back, 1 base at V and 4 bases at J, with 10 bases in the middle. CDR3 nucleotides: TGTGCCAGCAGCTTAGAGGGGGGGTCCTATGGCTACACCTTC. Translating gives CASSLEGGSYGYTF.

This clone was seen a single time. V and J are TRBV21-1 and TRBJ1-2. TRBV21-1 is shown as a pseudogene. The CDR3 sequence is 22 residues long. The CDR3 here is CASSVRDGSANMIRGPTYGYTF. Written as DNA, the CDR3 is TGTGCCAGCAGCGTAAGGGACGGATCTGCTAACATGATAAGAGGCCCGACCTATGGCTACACCTTC.

The chain employs TRBV11-2 and TRBJ1-2; D call uncertain. V shed 5 bases and J shed 6 bases, with 16 bases lying between them. The CDR3 has 14 residues. Germline CDR1 reads SGHAT; CDR2 reads FQNNGV. The CDR3: CASSKETLTHGYTF. CDR3 DNA: TGTGCCAGCAGCAAAGAGACGCTCACACATGGCTACACCTTC.

CDR3 residues: CASSFLKDGYDGYTF. Written as DNA, the CDR3 is TGTGCCAGCAGCTTCCTAAAGGACGGTTACGATGGCTACACCTTC. The J gene is TRBJ1-2, the V gene TRBV7-9, with D uncertain. The CDR3 has 15 residues. Germline V gene data show CDR1 as SEHNR and CDR2 as FQNEAQ (reference sequence). Between the trimmed V and J ends, which lost 3 bases and 6 bases, there was a span of 17 bases.

This chain links TRBV18 with TRBJ2-3, with a weak D call TRBD1 (5 bases). Trimming took 0 bases from V and 6 from J, leaving 7 bases between them. The germline CDR1 and CDR2 sequences are KGHSH and LQKENI. The CDR3 sequence is 13 residues long. The CDR3 protein is CASSPPGADTQYF. CDR3 in DNA: TGTGCCAGCTCACCACCAGGGGCCGATACGCAGTATTTT.

The J gene is TRBJ1-1, the V gene TRBV9; no clear D. The germline CDR1 and CDR2 sequences are SGDLS and YYNGEE. V lost 1 base and J lost 2, with 12 bases in between. The CDR3 totals 15 residues. The CDR3 here is CASSVHSGINTEAFF. The CDR3, as DNA: TGTGCCAGCAGCGTACACAGCGGAATCAACACTGAAGCTTTCTTT.

The chain combines TRBV9 with TRBJ1-2; 7 bases map to TRBD1. CDR3 size: 15 residues. The V segment lost 4 bases and the J segment 2 bases; nucleotides outside the gene matches: 8. Germline CDR1 and CDR2: SGDLS and YYNGEE. CDR3 in amino acids: CASSLWQGGNYGYTF. Written as DNA, the CDR3 is TGTGCCAGCAGCTTATGGCAGGGGGGCAACTATGGCTACACCTTC.

The J gene is TRBJ2-2, the V gene TRBV3-1 (or the pseudogene TRBV3-2); D unresolved. The V and J ends lost 0 bases and 8 bases respectively, with 10 bases between them. Looked up from germline, CDR1 is LGHDT and CDR2 is YNNKEL (reference sequence). The CDR3 has 14 residues. CDR3 bases: TGTGCCAGCAGCCAAGACTTCCACTCAGGGGAGCTGTTTTTT. Translation gives CASSQDFHSGELFF.

The V call is TRBV10-3, the J call TRBJ2-1; 15 bases line up with TRBD2. CDR1 is ENHRY and CDR2 is SYGVKD in the germline V gene. The CDR3 is 18 residues long. V was pared by 5 bases and J by 0 bases, with 5 bases of the junction left unmatched. CDR3 residues: CAISSGTSGGSSYNEQFF. Written as DNA, the CDR3 is TGTGCCATCAGTTCCGGGACTAGCGGGGGGAGCTCCTACAATGAGCAGTTCTTC.

The V gene is TRBV2, the J gene TRBJ1-3; 10 bases line up with TRBD1. With 4 bases clipped from V and 0 bases from J, the junction kept 3 bases outside the gene matches. Germline CDR1 is SNHLY and CDR2 is FYNNEI. The CDR3 has 16 residues. CDR3 amino acids: CASSVGTGDSGNTIYF. The CDR3 DNA follows: TGTGCCAGCAGTGTCGGGACAGGGGACTCTGGAAACACCATATATTTT.

The rearrangement joins TRBV6-5 to TRBJ1-2; no firm D call. V was shortened by 8 bases and J by 2 bases, with 15 bases between the two germline ends. Germline loops: CDR1 MNHEY, CDR2 SVGAGI. This CDR3 is built from 14 residues. CDR3 coding DNA: TGTGCCAGCGGGGAAACGCAATGGAACTATGGCTACACCTTC. This sequence encodes CASGETQWNYGYTF.

The chain joins TRBV5-8 to TRBJ1-1, with D possibly TRBD1 on 5 matching bases. This CDR3 is built from 14 residues. V lost 3 bases, J lost 2 bases, and 11 bases lay in between. Per germline, CDR1 SGHTS and CDR2 YDEGEE. The CDR3 DNA reads as TGTGCCAGCAGCTGGGGGACGGCTAACACTGAAGCTTTCTTT. It yields the protein CASSWGTANTEAFF.

The rearrangement links TRBV24-1 to TRBJ1-5, with unresolved D. The CDR3 loop spans 13 amino acids. V shed 1 base and J shed 5 bases, with 5 bases lying between them. Germline CDR1 and CDR2: KGHDR and SFDVKD. The CDR3 DNA is TGTGCCACCAGTGATTTTATCGATCAGCCCCAGCATTTT. Residues: CATSDFIDQPQHF.

The rearrangement links TRBV12-2 to TRBJ2-7; the table's TRBD2 call for D was not verified on the DNA. TRBV12-2 is classified as a pseudogene. The CDR3 has 14 residues. For the CDR3, the DNA is TGTGCAAGTCGCTCCCGGACTAGCGGTTACGAGCAGTACTTC. Translation: CASRSRTSGYEQYF.

This sequence joins TRBV11-2 and TRBJ2-7; D is unresolved. V lost 1 base, J lost 2 bases, and 6 bases lay in between. The length of the CDR3 is 13 residues. The V gene's germline CDR1 is SGHAT and CDR2 FQNNGV. DNA of the CDR3: TGTGCCAGCAGCTTAGCCAAGGCCTACGAGCAGTACTTC. It codes for CASSLAKAYEQYF.

V and J are TRBV10-2 and TRBJ2-7; no clear D gene. The ends were cut back, 2 bases at V and 3 bases at J, with 11 bases in the middle. This CDR3 contains 14 residues. The germline V gene has CDR1 WSHSY and CDR2 SAAADI. CDR3 loop: CASSEGPNHYEQYF. The CDR3 DNA reads TGCGCCAGCAGTGAGGGGCCAAACCACTACGAGCAGTACTTC.